The rows below give T cell receptor beta chains drawn from one sample of a study of T cell clonotyping in hematopoietic cell transplantation. The method was immunoSEQ multiplex PCR; TCRdb's version includes in-frame clones alone and lacks a portion of them. The sample yields around 15,000 clones, about two thirds seen once. The input for sequencing was PBMCs, taken 30 days after allogeneic stem cell transplant. The source is a male patient aged 50 to 59 who had an allogeneic stem cell transplant from an unrelated donor, so T cells may come from the graft donor. Some clones in this sample may be carry-over from other donors' samples. Each CDR3 is given with its conserved first and last residue. A D gene is named only where the DNA matches it firmly. Clone size is stated in some rows and not others, as once, few, many or a class when expanded.

TGTGCCAGCAGTTACCTCAGGGGGCAAGAAGCTTTCTTT,CASSYLRGQEAFF,TRBJ1-1,TRBV6-5,.,TRBD1
TGTGCCAGCAGTGAACAGGGTTCGAATGAAAAACTGTTTTTT,CASSEQGSNEKLFF,TRBJ1-4,TRBV25-1,.,.
TGTGCCAGCAGTTACATAGGGTTCACAGATACGCAGTATTTT,CASSYIGFTDTQYF,TRBJ2-3,TRBV6-6,.,.
TGTGCCAGCAGTGACAGCTGGGGGAGTTGGGAGCAGTACTTC,CASSDSWGSWEQYF,TRBJ2-7,TRBV27,.,.
TGTGCCAGTAGCGGGGGGCTGGGCGGGAATGAGCAGTTCTTC,CASSGGLGGNEQFF,TRBJ2-1,TRBV6-1,.,TRBD2
TGTGCCAGCAGTTTAAGGGGGGGGGAGCTGTTTTTT,CASSLRGGELFF,TRBJ2-2,TRBV28,.,.
TGTGCCAGCAGCTACCGAGCAGGAGGGAGGGTCTACGAGCAGTACTTC,CASSYRAGGRVYEQYF,TRBJ2-7,TRBV5-6,.,TRBD2
TGTGCCAGTAGTATAGTAGGGGAGGCTGGGGCCAACGTCCTGACTTTC,CASSIVGEAGANVLTF,TRBJ2-6,TRBV19,.,.
TGTGCCAGCAGCCTGGGACAGGGGGGAGATAATTCACCCCTCCACTTT,CASSLGQGGDNSPLHF,TRBJ1-6,TRBV5-6,.,TRBD1
TGTGCCAGCAGCAGGACCGGGACAGAGAACACTGAAGCTTTCTTT,CASSRTGTENTEAFF,TRBJ1-1,TRBV6-1,few,TRBD1
TGTGCCAGCAGCGCCCCCGTGGGGGGGCTCCCCCACGAGCAGTACTTC,CASSAPVGGLPHEQYF,TRBJ2-7,TRBV25-1,.,.
TGTGCCAGCAGCCTGGGGGAGGGTCTCCTCCACTTT,CASSLGEGLLHF,TRBJ1-6,TRBV9,few,.
TGTGCCAGCAGCGGTCTAGCGGGGGGGTCGAGGGAGACCCAGTACTTC,CASSGLAGGSRETQYF,TRBJ2-5,TRBV9,.,TRBD2
TGCAGTGCTACGGTGTCCGGGGAGCTGTTTTTT,CSATVSGELFF,TRBJ2-2,TRBV20-1,.,.
TGTGCCTGGAGTGTAGGCCCGCGGGAAAAACTGTTTTTT,CAWSVGPREKLFF,TRBJ1-4,TRBV30,.,.
TGCGCCAGCAGTGACGGTGGGGCAACCCAGCATTTT,CASSDGGATQHF,TRBJ1-5,TRBV10-2,few,.
TGTGCCAGCAGTGAGGACAACTCTGGGGCCAACGTCCTGACTTTC,CASSEDNSGANVLTF,TRBJ2-6,TRBV6-4,.,.
TGTGCCAGCAGTTTATGGGACAGCAATCAGCCCCAGCATTTT,CASSLWDSNQPQHF,TRBJ1-5,TRBV28,.,.
TGTGCCAGCAGCTTTACAGGGACGAAGACCCAGTACTTC,CASSFTGTKTQYF,TRBJ2-5,TRBV5-6,.,.
TGTGCCAGCAGCTTAAAGCACTCCTACGAGCAGTACTTC,CASSLKHSYEQYF,TRBJ2-7,TRBV5-6,.,.
TGTGCCAGCAGTGGAGGGGACAGCTCACCCCTCCACTTT,CASSGGDSSPLHF,TRBJ1-6,TRBV2,few,TRBD1
TGTGCCAGCAGCTTGTACCGAGGGATGGGTGAGAGCACAGATACGCAGTATTTT,CASSLYRGMGESTDTQYF,TRBJ2-3,TRBV5-6,.,.
TGTGCCAGCAACCCGGACGGGGGGATGAGCACAGATACGCAGTATTTT,CASNPDGGMSTDTQYF,TRBJ2-3,TRBV5-6,.,TRBD2
TGTGCCTGGACCCAATCAGGGGGAGGGAGCAATGAGCAGTTCTTC,CAWTQSGGGSNEQFF,TRBJ2-1,TRBV30,.,.
TGTGCCAGCAGCTTAAGCCAGAGCCTCTACGAGCAGTACTTC,CASSLSQSLYEQYF,TRBJ2-7,TRBV7-9,.,.
TGTGCCAGCGGAAGAGCCCCTGTGAAGCAGTACTTC,CASGRAPVKQYF,TRBJ2-7,TRBV6-6,.,.
TGTGCCTGGAGTGTATCAGGGGCGTCCTATGGCTACACCTTC,CAWSVSGASYGYTF,TRBJ1-2,TRBV30,.,.
TGTGCCAGCAGGCGGACAGGGCGCCCTAACTATGGCTACACCTTC,CASRRTGRPNYGYTF,TRBJ1-2,TRBV27,.,TRBD1
TGTGCCAGCAGCCGGAATGACAGGGCCCATGGCTACACCTTC,CASSRNDRAHGYTF,TRBJ1-2,TRBV14,.,TRBD1
TGTGCCAGCAGTCCCAACGACAACTACAATGAGCAGTTCTTC,CASSPNDNYNEQFF,TRBJ2-1,TRBV28,.,.
TGCAGCGGGTACAGGGACGGGAACTATGGCTACACCTTC,CSGYRDGNYGYTF,TRBJ1-2,TRBV29-1,.,.
TGTGCCAGCAGTTTTGGGGGTGGATCGACAGGGGGCACCTACGAGCAGTACTTC,CASSFGGGSTGGTYEQYF,TRBJ2-7,TRBV27,.,TRBD1
TGTGCCAGCAGTTCGGAATGGACAGGTAGTTCCGGGGAGCTGTTTTTT,CASSSEWTGSSGELFF,TRBJ2-2,TRBV28,.,TRBD1
TGTGCCAGCAGTCCGGGGGCCGGGGAGCTGTTTTTT,CASSPGAGELFF,TRBJ2-2,TRBV25-1,.,.
TGCGCCAGCAGCCCGGGGACAGGGAACGAGCAGTACTTC,CASSPGTGNEQYF,TRBJ2-7,TRBV5-1,few,TRBD1
TGTGCCAGCAGCTCCGGGCCTGAGGATGGCGAGACCCAGTACTTC,CASSSGPEDGETQYF,TRBJ2-5,TRBV9,.,.